The clone carrying this T cell receptor beta chain was counted only a few times. No antigen is known for it. This record belongs to a study of OX40 agonist ivuxolimab in advanced cancers. Study context: Ivuxolimab was administered intravenously to patients at 0.01 to 10 mg/kg every 2 weeks.

The length of the CDR3 is 12 residues. This table comes from immunoSEQ multiplex PCR, and its TCRdb copy is limited to in-frame clones, with some not included. Of approximately 50,000 clones listed, 75% to 90% were seen once; the top ten hold around an eighth. Study findings and constraints: The authors did not determine the antigen specificity of the expanded peripheral T cells.

The rearrangement links TRBV21-1 to TRBJ2-7. TRBV21-1 is flagged as a pseudogene. This TCR was sampled from an adult with an advanced solid tumor such as melanoma, head and neck, liver or kidney cancer. The specimen was CD4+ or CD8+ T cells sorted from blood, collected in a trial of the OX40 agonist ivuxolimab. The CDR3 loop reads CASSTGRGEQYF. The CDR3, as DNA: TGTGCCAGCAGCACGGGACGTGGCGAGCAGTACTTC.